The next 19 T cell receptor beta chains were all read from a single sample in a study of regulatory T cells in long-lasting Graves disease. Assembly of TCR beta libraries relied on iRepertoire HTBI primers together with Arm-PCR of CDR3 regions. One entry per CDR3 protein, called by TCRdb with MiXCR from the multiplex PCR reads. The sample shows over 300,000 distinct CDR3 sequences, 15% to 19% of them seen only once. Time point given: newly diagnosed GD, antithyroid drugs for less than 3 months. RNA from PBMCs was the source of the TCR library. Sequencing used peripheral blood mononuclear cells (PBMCs), obtained at new diagnosis, from a patient treated with antithyroid drugs. Source of these receptors: a female donor with Graves disease.

This clonotype was seen a few times. This sequence joins TRBV9 and TRBJ2-2; D is uncertain. The length of the CDR3 is 14 residues. The ends were cut back, 3 bases at V and 3 bases at J, with 9 bases in the middle. In germline, CDR1 is SGDLS, CDR2 YYNGEE. The CDR3 here is CASSALQYTGELFF. CDR3 sequence (DNA): TGTGCCAGCAGCGCGTTACAGTACACCGGGGAGCTGTTTTTT.

This clonotype was found many times. The chain employs TRBV2 and TRBJ2-3, with D perhaps TRBD1 (5 bases). The germline V gene has CDR1 SNHLY and CDR2 FYNNEI. The CDR3 is 13 amino acids. The V end lost 3 bases, the J end lost 5 bases, and 9 bases lay between the germline ends. CDR3 sequence reads: CASSDYRGDTQYF. Here the CDR3 DNA reads TGTGCCAGCAGTGACTATAGGGGAGATACGCAGTATTTT.

This clonotype was picked up a small number of times. The CDR3 coding sequence is TGTGCCAGCAGCTCACAGGGGGACAATCAGCCCCAGCATTTT. Residues: CASSSQGDNQPQHF. The V gene is TRBV7-9, the J gene TRBJ1-5, with 8 bases identical to TRBD1. V was pared by 4 bases and J by 3 bases, with 2 bases of the junction left unmatched. Looked up from germline, CDR1 is SEHNR and CDR2 is FQNEAQ (reference sequence). This CDR3 comprises 14 residues.

The J gene is TRBJ2-1, the V gene TRBV30; D uncertain. Trimming took 0 bases from V and 3 from J, leaving 6 bases between them. The CDR3 has 13 residues. Germline V gene lookup returns CDR1 GTSNPN and CDR2 SVGIG (reference sequence). The CDR3 DNA is TGTGCCTGGAGTGTGAACCACTACAATGAGCAGTTCTTC. Translation: CAWSVNHYNEQFF. The full variable domain, its missing parts supplied by reference TRBV30 and TRBJ2-1, is SQTIHQWPATLVQPVGSPLSLECTVEGTSNPNLYWYRQAAGRGLQLLFYSVGIGQISSEVPQNLSASRPQDRQFILSSKKLLLSDSGFYLCAWSVNHYNEQFFGPGTRLTVL.

This clonotype was detected ten times or more. The chain combines TRBV11-2 with TRBJ1-1, with a tentative D call TRBD1 (5 bases). V lost 3 bases to trimming and J lost 1 base, with 15 bases between them. CDR3 length: 16 residues. Germline V lookup: CDR1 SGHAT, CDR2 FQNNGV. In DNA form, the CDR3 reads TGTGCCAGCAGCTTTATAAGTTGGCAGGGGAACACTGAAGCTTTCTTT. Amino acid sequence: CASSFISWQGNTEAFF.

This clonotype was seen more than once but under ten times. This chain joins TRBV6-1 and TRBJ1-4; 8 bases agree with TRBD1. There are 14 residues in the CDR3. V shed 6 bases, J shed 8 bases, and the junction held 8 bases outside the gene matches. Germline values: CDR1 MNHNS, CDR2 SASEGT. CDR3 nucleotides: TGTGCCAGCAGACTGACAGGGGCCGAAGAAAAACTGTTTTTT. Translating gives CASRLTGAEEKLFF.

This clonotype was picked up a small number of times. The chain combines TRBV4-1 with TRBJ2-1; D perhaps matches TRBD2 (7 bases). CDR1 and CDR2 from the germline V gene are MGHRA and YSYEKL. V lost 1 base and J lost 8, with 21 bases in between. The CDR3 runs to 17 residues. The CDR3 is CASSQVLGGGDNDEQFF. CDR3 nucleotide sequence: TGCGCCAGCAGCCAAGTATTAGGGGGAGGGGATAACGATGAGCAGTTCTTC.

This clonotype was seen at least ten times. The chain is built from TRBV6-7 and TRBJ2-1, with TRBD2 matching over 9 bases. TRBV6-7 is filed as an ORF, its function uncertain. The CDR3 is 21 amino acids. V was clipped by 6 bases and J by 4 bases; unmatched bases: 25. CDR3 region: CASSSRSGRRRTSRPYNEQFF. The CDR3 nucleotides read TGTGCCAGCAGCTCCCGTAGCGGGAGACGGCGTACATCAAGGCCATACAATGAGCAGTTCTTC.

This clonotype has ten or more counts. V and J are TRBV3-1 and TRBJ2-1; D not certain. Germline lookup yields CDR1 LGHDT and CDR2 YNNKEL (reference sequence). CDR3 size: 15 residues. Between the trimmed V and J ends, which lost 5 bases and 1 base, there was a span of 12 bases. In DNA form, the CDR3 reads TGTGCCAGCAGCGGCTTGAGAGTGTCCTACAATGAGCAGTTCTTC. As protein: CASSGLRVSYNEQFF.

This clonotype was seen at least ten times. The gene calls are TRBV4-3 and TRBJ2-3, with 12 nucleotides matching TRBD2. V dropped 0 bases and J dropped 9; count of bases not matched to a gene: 7. The CDR3 covers 16 residues. Germline V gene lookup returns CDR1 LGHNA and CDR2 YSLEER. The CDR3 reads CASSQDETSGSGTQYF. The CDR3 DNA follows: TGCGCCAGCAGCCAAGATGAGACTAGCGGGAGTGGAACGCAGTATTTT.

This clonotype has just one count. A much bigger clone sits one base away, suggesting this may be a read error. The V call is TRBV27, the J call TRBJ2-3; either TRBD1 or TRBD2 may supply D (6 bases each). The J call may be faulty, since TRBJ2-7 better matches the DNA end. In germline, CDR1 is MNHEY, CDR2 SMNVEV (reference sequence). The CDR3 spans 14 residues. CDR3 DNA: TGTGCCAGCAGCCGACGGGGGCCCGACAATGAGCAGTACTTC. Translating it yields CASSRRGPDNEQYF.

The chain is built from TRBV6-2 or TRBV6-3 and TRBJ2-1; the match to TRBD2 covers 8 bases. CDR1 and CDR2 from the germline V gene are MNHEY and SVGEGT. This CDR3 is built from 17 residues. The junction had 11 bases not matched to a gene; V was cut back by 3 bases and J by 4 bases. CDR3 bases: TGTGCCAGCAGTTATTCTGGTGGGACTAGGGCATACAATGAGCAGTTCTTC. Encoded protein: CASSYSGGTRAYNEQFF.

This clonotype was picked up one time. The chain recombines TRBV29-1 with TRBJ2-7, with a possible D match to TRBD2 (5 bases). This CDR3 contains 19 residues. Germline CDR1 and CDR2: SQVTM and ANQGSEA. V shed 1 base and J shed 2 bases, with 27 bases lying between them. CDR3 region: CSVEVAASPTRGIPYEQYF. DNA of the CDR3: TGCAGCGTTGAAGTTGCTGCAAGCCCCACTAGAGGGATACCCTACGAGCAGTACTTC.

In this sample, this clonotype turned up a few times. CDR3 loop: CASSSPGFEGNQPQHF. CDR3 in DNA: TGTGCCAGCAGCTCCCCCGGGTTCGAAGGCAATCAGCCCCAGCATTTT. The chain links TRBV7-9 to TRBJ1-5, with D uncertain. The CDR3 length is 16 residues. Between the trimmed V and J ends, which lost 4 bases and 2 bases, there was a span of 15 bases. In germline, CDR1 is SEHNR, CDR2 FQNEAQ (reference sequence).

The rearrangement uses TRBV29-1 and TRBJ2-6, with D uncertain. The germline V gene encodes CDR1 SQVTM and CDR2 ANQGSEA. The CDR3 has 13 amino acids. The V and J ends lost 4 bases and 0 bases respectively, with 4 bases between them. For the CDR3, the DNA is TGCAGCGTTGGAAGCTCTGGGGCCAACGTCCTGACTTTC. It yields the protein CSVGSSGANVLTF.

J is TRBJ2-6 and V is TRBV5-1; 8 bases line up with TRBD1. The CDR3 covers 16 residues. J gave up 2 bases and V 4 bases, and 5 bases lay outside the gene matches. Looked up from germline, CDR1 is SGHRS and CDR2 is YFSETQ. CDR3 sequence: CASSQGQGAGANVLTF. The CDR3 DNA sequence: TGCGCCAGCAGCCAAGGACAGGGCGCTGGGGCCAACGTCCTGACTTTC.

V usage is TRBV12-3 or TRBV12-4 and J usage is TRBJ2-1; D call uncertain. The CDR3 sequence is 15 residues long. Trimming stripped 2 bases from V and 13 bases from J, with 21 bases between. CDR3 sequence: CASSLLGSGKNIQFF. The CDR3 bases are TGTGCCAGCAGTTTATTAGGGTCGGGCAAAAACATTCAGTTCTTC.

Ten or more counts support this clonotype. V and J are TRBV12-3 or TRBV12-4 and TRBJ1-1; 7 bases line up with TRBD1. V shed 4 bases, J shed 0 bases, and the junction held 8 bases outside the gene matches. The CDR3 runs to 16 residues. This CDR3 reads CASSSYRGGMNTEAFF. DNA for the CDR3: TGTGCCAGCAGTTCCTACAGGGGAGGGATGAACACTGAAGCTTTCTTT.

This clonotype has at least ten counts. This chain joins TRBV12-5 and TRBJ2-1; the match to TRBD1 covers 9 bases. The ends lost 4 bases at V and 8 bases at J; junction bases unmatched: 9. The CDR3 is 15 residues long. The V gene's germline CDR1 is LGHNT and CDR2 FRNRAP. DNA of the CDR3: TGTGCTAGTGGTTCCGGGACAGGGTCATACGATGAGCAGTTCTTC. Protein: CASGSGTGSYDEQFF.